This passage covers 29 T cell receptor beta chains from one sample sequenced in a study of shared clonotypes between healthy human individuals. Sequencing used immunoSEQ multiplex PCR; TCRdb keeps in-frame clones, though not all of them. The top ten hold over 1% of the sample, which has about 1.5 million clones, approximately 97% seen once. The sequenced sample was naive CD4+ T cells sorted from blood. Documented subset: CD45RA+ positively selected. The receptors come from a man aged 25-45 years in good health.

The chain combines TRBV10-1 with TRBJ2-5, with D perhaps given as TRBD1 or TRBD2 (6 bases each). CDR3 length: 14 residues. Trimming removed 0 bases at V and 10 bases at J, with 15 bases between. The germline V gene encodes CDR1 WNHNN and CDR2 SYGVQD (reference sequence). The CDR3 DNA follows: TGCGCCAGCAGTGAGTCTCGGGGGCGCATTGTCCAGTACTTC. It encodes CASSESRGRIVQYF.

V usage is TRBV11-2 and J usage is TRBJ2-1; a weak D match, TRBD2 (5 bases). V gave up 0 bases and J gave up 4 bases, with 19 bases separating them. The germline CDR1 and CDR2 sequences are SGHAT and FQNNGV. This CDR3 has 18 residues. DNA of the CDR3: TGTGCCAGCAGCTTAGAAGGCGGGTGGGCAGGATCATACAATGAGCAGTTCTTC. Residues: CASSLEGGWAGSYNEQFF.

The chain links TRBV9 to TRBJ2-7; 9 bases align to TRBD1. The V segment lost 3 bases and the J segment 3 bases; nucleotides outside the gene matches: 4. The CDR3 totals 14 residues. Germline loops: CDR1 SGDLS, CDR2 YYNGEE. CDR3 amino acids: CASSEGQGNYEQYF. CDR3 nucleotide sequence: TGTGCCAGCAGCGAGGGACAGGGTAACTACGAGCAGTACTTC.

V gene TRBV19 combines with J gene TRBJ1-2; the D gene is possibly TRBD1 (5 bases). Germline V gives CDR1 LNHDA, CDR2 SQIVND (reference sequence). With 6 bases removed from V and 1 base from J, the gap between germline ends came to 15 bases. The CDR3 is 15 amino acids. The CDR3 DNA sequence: TGTGCCAGTAGAGCCGGGGCCAATAATAACTATGGCTACACCTTC. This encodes CASRAGANNNYGYTF.

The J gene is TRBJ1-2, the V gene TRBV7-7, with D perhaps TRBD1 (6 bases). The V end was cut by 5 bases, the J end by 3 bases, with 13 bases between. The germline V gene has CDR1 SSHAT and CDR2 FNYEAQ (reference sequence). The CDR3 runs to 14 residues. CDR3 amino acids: CASSREGGYYGYTF. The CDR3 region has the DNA TGTGCCAGCAGCCGTGAGGGGGGCTACTATGGCTACACCTTC. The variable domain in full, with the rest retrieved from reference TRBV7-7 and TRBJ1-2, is GAGVSQSPRYKVTKRGQDVTLRCDPISSHATLYWYQQALGQGPEFLTYFNYEAQPDKSGLPSDRFSAERPEGSISTLTIQRTEQRDSAMYRCASSREGGYYGYTFGSGTRLTVV.

The CDR3 is CASSPTVLGANVLTF. For the CDR3, the DNA is TGTGCCAGCAGTCCCACGGTTCTGGGGGCCAACGTCCTGACTTTC. The chain couples TRBV27 to TRBJ2-6; D is unclear. V lost 5 bases to trimming and J lost 4 bases, with 12 bases between them. This CDR3 is 15 amino acids long. The V gene's germline CDR1 is MNHEY and CDR2 SMNVEV (reference sequence).

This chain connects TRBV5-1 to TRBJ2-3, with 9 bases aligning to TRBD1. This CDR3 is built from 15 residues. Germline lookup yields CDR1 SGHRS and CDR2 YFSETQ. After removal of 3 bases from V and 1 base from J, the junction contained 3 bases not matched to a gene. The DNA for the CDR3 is TGCGCCAGCAGCTCCCGGGACAGGGGCACAGATACGCAGTATTTT. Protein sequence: CASSSRDRGTDTQYF. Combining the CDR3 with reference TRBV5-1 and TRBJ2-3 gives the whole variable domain KAGVTQTPRYLIKTRGQQVTLSCSPISGHRSVSWYQQTPGQGLQFLFEYFSETQRNKGNFPGRFSGRQFSNSRSEMNVSTLELGDSALYLCASSSRDRGTDTQYFGPGTRLTVL.

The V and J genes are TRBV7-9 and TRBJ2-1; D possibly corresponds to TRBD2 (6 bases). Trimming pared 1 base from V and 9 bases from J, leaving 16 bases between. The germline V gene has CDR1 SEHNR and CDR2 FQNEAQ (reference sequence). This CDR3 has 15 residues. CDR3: CASSLGGPMEGEQFF. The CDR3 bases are TGTGCCAGCAGCTTAGGAGGCCCTATGGAGGGTGAGCAGTTCTTC.

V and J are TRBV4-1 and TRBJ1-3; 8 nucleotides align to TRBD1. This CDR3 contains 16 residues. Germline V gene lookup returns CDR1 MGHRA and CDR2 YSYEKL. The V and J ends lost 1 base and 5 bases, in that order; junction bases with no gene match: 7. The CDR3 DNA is TGCGCCAGCAGCCAAGGTTCGACAGGGGATAGAAACACCATATATTTT. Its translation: CASSQGSTGDRNTIYF.

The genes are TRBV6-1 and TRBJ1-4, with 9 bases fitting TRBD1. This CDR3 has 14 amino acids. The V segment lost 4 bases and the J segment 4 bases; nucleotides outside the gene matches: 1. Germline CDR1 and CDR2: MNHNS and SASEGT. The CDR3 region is CASSGGQGNEKLFF. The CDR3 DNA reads TGTGCCAGCAGTGGGGGACAGGGTAATGAAAAACTGTTTTTT.

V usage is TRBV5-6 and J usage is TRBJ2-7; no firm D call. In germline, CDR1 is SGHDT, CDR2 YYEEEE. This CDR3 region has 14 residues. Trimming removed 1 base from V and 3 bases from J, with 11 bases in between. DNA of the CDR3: TGTGCCAGCAGCTTGTCTAGACACTACTACGAGCAGTACTTC. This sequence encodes CASSLSRHYYEQYF.

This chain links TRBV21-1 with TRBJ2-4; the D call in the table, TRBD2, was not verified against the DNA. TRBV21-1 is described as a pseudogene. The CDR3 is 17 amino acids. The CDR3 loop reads CASSKTREYLAKNIQYF. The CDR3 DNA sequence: TGTGCCAGCAGCAAAACAAGGGAGTACTTAGCCAAAAACATTCAGTACTTC.

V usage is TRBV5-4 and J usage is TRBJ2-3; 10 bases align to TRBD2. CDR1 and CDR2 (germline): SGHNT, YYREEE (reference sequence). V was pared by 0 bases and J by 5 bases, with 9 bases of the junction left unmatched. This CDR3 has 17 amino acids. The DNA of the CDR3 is TGTGCCAGCAGCTTGGTCGGTTTTTGGACTAGCGGAGATACGCAGTATTTT. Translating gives CASSLVGFWTSGDTQYF. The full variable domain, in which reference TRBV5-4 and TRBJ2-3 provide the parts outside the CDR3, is ETGVTQSPTHLIKTRGQQVTLRCSSQSGHNTVSWYQQALGQGPQFIFQYYREEENGRGNFPPRFSGLQFPNYSSELNVNALELDDSALYLCASSLVGFWTSGDTQYFGPGTRLTVL.

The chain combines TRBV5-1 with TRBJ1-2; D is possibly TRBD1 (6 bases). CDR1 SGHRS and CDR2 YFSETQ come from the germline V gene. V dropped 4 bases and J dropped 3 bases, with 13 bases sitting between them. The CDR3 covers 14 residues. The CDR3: CASSERDTDYGYTF. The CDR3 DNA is TGCGCCAGCAGCGAGCGGGACACAGACTATGGCTACACCTTC. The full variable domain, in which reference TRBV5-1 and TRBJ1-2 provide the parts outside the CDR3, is KAGVTQTPRYLIKTRGQQVTLSCSPISGHRSVSWYQQTPGQGLQFLFEYFSETQRNKGNFPGRFSGRQFSNSRSEMNVSTLELGDSALYLCASSERDTDYGYTFGSGTRLTVV.

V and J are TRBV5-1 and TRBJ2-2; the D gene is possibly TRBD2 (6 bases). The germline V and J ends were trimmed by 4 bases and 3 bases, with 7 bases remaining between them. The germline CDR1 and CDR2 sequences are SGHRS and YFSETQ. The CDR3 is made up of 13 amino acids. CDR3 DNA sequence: TGCGCCAGCAGCCCGGGGGACACCGGGGAGCTGTTTTTT. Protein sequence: CASSPGDTGELFF.

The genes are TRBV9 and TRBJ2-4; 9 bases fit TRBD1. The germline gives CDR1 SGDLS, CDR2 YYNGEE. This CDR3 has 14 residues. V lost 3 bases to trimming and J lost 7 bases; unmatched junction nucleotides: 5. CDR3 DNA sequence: TGTGCCAGCAGCGCCGGGACAGGGTTGAACATTCAGTACTTC. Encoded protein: CASSAGTGLNIQYF.

The CDR3 is CATSRSGTGYNEQFF. CDR3 DNA sequence: TGTGCCACCAGCAGATCCGGGACAGGGTACAATGAGCAGTTCTTC. The V and J genes are TRBV15 and TRBJ2-1, with 9 bases fitting TRBD1. This CDR3 is 15 amino acids long. J lost 4 bases, V lost 2 bases, and 3 bases had no gene match. In germline, CDR1 is LNHNV, CDR2 YYDKDF (reference sequence).

The CDR3 here is CASSKTVSYNEQFF. As DNA, the CDR3 is TGTGCCAGCAGTAAAACAGTATCCTACAATGAGCAGTTCTTC. The genes are TRBV28 and TRBJ2-1; D is ambiguous. Germline V gene data show CDR1 as MDHEN and CDR2 as SYDVKM. The CDR3 runs 14 residues. V was cut by 5 bases and J by 1 base, with 9 bases left in between.

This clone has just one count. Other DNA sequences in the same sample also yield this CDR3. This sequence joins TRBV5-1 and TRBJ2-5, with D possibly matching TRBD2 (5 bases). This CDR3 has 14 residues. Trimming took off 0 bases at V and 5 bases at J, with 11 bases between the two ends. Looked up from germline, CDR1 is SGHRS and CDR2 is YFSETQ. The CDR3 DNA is TGCGCCAGCAGCTTGGCCGGGGTGGGGGAGACCCAGTACTTC. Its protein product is CASSLAGVGETQYF.

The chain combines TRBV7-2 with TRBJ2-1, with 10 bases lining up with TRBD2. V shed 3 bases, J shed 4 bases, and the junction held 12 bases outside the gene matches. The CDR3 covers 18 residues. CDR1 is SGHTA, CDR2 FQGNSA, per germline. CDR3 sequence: CASSFAPSGSWSYNEQFF. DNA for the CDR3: TGTGCCAGCAGCTTCGCGCCTAGCGGGAGTTGGTCGTACAATGAGCAGTTCTTC.

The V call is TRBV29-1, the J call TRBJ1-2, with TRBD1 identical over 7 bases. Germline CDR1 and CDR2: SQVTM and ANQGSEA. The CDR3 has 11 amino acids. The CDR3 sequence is CSGQGDSGYTF. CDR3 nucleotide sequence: TGCAGTGGGCAGGGGGACTCTGGCTACACCTTC.

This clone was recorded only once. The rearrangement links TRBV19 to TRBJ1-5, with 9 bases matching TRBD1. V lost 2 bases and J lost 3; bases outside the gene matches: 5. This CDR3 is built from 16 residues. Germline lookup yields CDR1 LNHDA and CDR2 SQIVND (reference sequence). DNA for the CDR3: TGTGCCAGTAGTATAAGGGACAGGGTTATCAATCAGCCCCAGCATTTT. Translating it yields CASSIRDRVINQPQHF.

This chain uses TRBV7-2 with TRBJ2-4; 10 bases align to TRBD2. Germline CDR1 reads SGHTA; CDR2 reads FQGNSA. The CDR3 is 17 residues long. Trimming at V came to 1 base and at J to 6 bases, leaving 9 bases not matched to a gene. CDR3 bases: TGTGCCAGCAGCTTAGGGGGCAGCGGGAGGGCCGGAAACATTCAGTACTTC. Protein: CASSLGGSGRAGNIQYF.

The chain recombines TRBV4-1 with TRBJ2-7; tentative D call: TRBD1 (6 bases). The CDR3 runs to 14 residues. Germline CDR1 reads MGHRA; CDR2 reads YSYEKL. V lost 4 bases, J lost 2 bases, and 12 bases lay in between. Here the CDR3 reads CASSPRDNAYEQYF. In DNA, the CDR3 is TGCGCCAGCAGCCCCCGGGACAACGCCTACGAGCAGTACTTC.

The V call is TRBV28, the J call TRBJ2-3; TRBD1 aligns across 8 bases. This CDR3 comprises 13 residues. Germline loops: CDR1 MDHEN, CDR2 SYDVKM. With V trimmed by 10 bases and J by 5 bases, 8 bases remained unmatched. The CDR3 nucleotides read TGTGCCACCAAAGGACAGGGCGTAGATACGCAGTATTTT. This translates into CATKGQGVDTQYF.

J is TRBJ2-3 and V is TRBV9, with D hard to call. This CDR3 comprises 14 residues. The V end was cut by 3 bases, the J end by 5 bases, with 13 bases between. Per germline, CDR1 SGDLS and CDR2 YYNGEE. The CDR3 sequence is CASSDRPVGDTQYF. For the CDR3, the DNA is TGTGCCAGCAGCGACCGACCGGTGGGAGATACGCAGTATTTT.

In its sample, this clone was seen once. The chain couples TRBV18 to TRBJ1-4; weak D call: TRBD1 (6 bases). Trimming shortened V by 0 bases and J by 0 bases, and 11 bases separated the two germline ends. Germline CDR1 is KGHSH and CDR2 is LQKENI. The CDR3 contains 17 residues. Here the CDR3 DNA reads TGTGCCAGCTCACCACCTGAGGGGGGTGCAACTAATGAAAAACTGTTTTTT. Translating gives CASSPPEGGATNEKLFF.

In nucleotides, the CDR3 is TGTGCCAGCAGTCCCCCCAGAAATAAGGTTAACTATGGCTACACCTTC. Amino acid sequence: CASSPPRNKVNYGYTF. The chain uses TRBV28 and TRBJ1-2; unclear D gene. The V and J ends lost 5 bases and 1 base respectively, with 17 bases between them. CDR1 is MDHEN and CDR2 is SYDVKM in the germline V gene. CDR3 length equals 16 residues.

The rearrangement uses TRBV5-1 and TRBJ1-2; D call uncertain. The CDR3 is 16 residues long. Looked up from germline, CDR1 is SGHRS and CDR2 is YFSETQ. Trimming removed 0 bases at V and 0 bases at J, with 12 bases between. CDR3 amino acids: CASSLGVITPNYGYTF. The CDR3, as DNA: TGCGCCAGCAGCTTGGGAGTTATAACCCCTAACTATGGCTACACCTTC.